This entry describes one T cell receptor (beta chain). This clonotype occurred many times. No antigen is known for it. The record has no base qualities; no much larger clone is one base away. The sample's treatment or condition label is to be understood as: allogeneic hematopoietic cell transplantation with graft depleted of TCRalphabeta T cells and CD19 B cells. TCRalphabeta/CD19-depleted allogeneic hematopoietic cell grafts were given to the transplant recipients, all of whom were children. This specimen belongs to a study of T-cell reconstitution after alpha-beta-depleted transplantation in children (dated by TCRdb to the mid-2010s). Regarding the complete study: Using TCR repertoire profiling, the study quantitatively followed how T-cell immune reconstitution unfolded in children after TCRalphabeta/CD19-depleted allogeneic hematopoietic cell transplantation.

Trimming costs V 1 base and J 6 bases, and their ends lie 15 bases apart. The germline V gene provides CDR1 SGDLS and CDR2 YYNGEE. The CDR3 starts with the cysteine, ends with the phenylalanine, and has 15 residues. Just CDR3 DNA is preserved here, 45 bases in frame from base 1. The library was produced with PCR. Sequencing relied on an Illumina HiSeq 2500. To normalize quantification of the TCRbeta repertoire, the TCR libraries were built with molecular barcoding that relied on unique molecular identifiers. Starting from the raw public reads, TCRdb applied fastp trimming at Q25, assembled clones with MiXCR and retained in-frame beta chains. Entries are consolidated by CDR3 protein sequence, retaining the most common genes and DNA. The sample table shows more than 85,000 distinct CDR3 sequences, and about 7.5% are seen once. Clones ranked in the top ten supply over 15% of the sample. What the work shows at the level of the full study, not this receptor alone: The apparently early alphabetaT-cell count recovery about two months after transplant was reportedly dependent on only several hundred rapidly expanded clones derived from non-depleted graft cells. In some patients, the high TCRbeta diversity seen at day 60 was put down to recipient T cells and intrathymic progenitors that had survived conditioning. Hyperexpanded clone frequencies declined over subsequent months; after one year, T-cell counts and TCRbeta diversity were mostly attributed to newly produced T cells.

The starting material was PBMCs, obtained before TCRalphabeta/CD19-depleted stem cell transplant. This clonotype was obtained from a boy aged 2-15 years with acute lymphoblastic leukemia, due to receive a stem cell transplant. Recombination joined TRBV9 with TRBJ2-3, with a weak D call of TRBD2 (7 bases match). The DNA sequence is TGTGCCAGCAGCGTACAGTGGGGGGGCGGGGATACGCAGTATTTT. The translation is CASSVQWGGGDTQYF. Here the CDR3 is joined to the reference TRBV9 and TRBJ2-3 genes, and the full variable domain is: DSGVTQTPKHLITATGQRVTLRCSPRSGDLSVYWYQQSLDQGLQFLIQYYNGEERAKGNILERFSAQQFPDLHSELNLSSLELGDSALYFCASSVQWGGGDTQYFGPGTRLTVL.